Below, one T cell receptor (beta chain) is given with its context. No antigen is known for it. Only in-frame clones appear in the TCRdb table, and some are missing; sequencing was by immunoSEQ multiplex PCR. The table has 1,400,000 or so clones, 97% to 99% seen once; the top ten hold about 0.35%. This sample stems from a study of shared clonotypes between healthy human individuals. Study summary: Donors were a couple of women and a few men aged 18 to 49. Whole-study findings and limits: Rarefaction showed sorted-subset sequencing was incomplete despite large depth.

From germline, CDR1 is SGHNT and CDR2 YENEEA. The CDR3 has 14 amino acids. V was shortened by 0 bases and J by 9 bases, with 12 bases between the two germline ends. The chain couples TRBV11-3 to TRBJ2-1, with D perhaps matching TRBD1 (5 bases). The receptor was isolated from a man aged 25-40 years in good health. The sequenced material came from naive CD4+ T cells sorted from blood. Specified subset: CD45RA+ positively selected. Written as DNA, the CDR3 is TGTGCCAGCAGCTTAGAGGCCAGGGTGAGTGAGCAGTTCTTC. Translation: CASSLEARVSEQFF.